This T cell receptor (beta chain) was identified during a study of identical twins. Study-level points and caveats: The authors drew conclusions from cross-sectional statistical analysis rather than following the same donors. Abundant cord blood beta clonotypes carried fewer insertions; memory repertoires showed none. Less excess twin sharing appeared in beta out-of-frame sequences.

MiXCR was run by TCRdb on the 5' RACE reads, yielding one entry per CDR3 protein. Among hundreds of thousands of distinct CDR3 sequences listed, 20% to 25% were seen once. V gave up 5 bases and J gave up 0 bases, with 17 bases separating them. Germline CDR1 SGHTA, CDR2 FQGTGA. CDR3 length: 17 residues. This clonotype was detected a few times. Its cognate antigen is unknown. The sample also formed part of further work on yellow fever vaccine responses in identical twins.

The source of this sequence is a woman younger than 30 in good health. The material sequenced was CD4+ T cells sorted from blood. The chain links TRBV7-3 to TRBJ2-1; no clear D. CDR3 sequence (DNA): TGTGCCAGCAGCACCACCCCCGGGTCGAGCTCCTACAATGAGCAGTTCTTC. It is translated as CASSTTPGSSSYNEQFF.